The 28 T cell receptor beta chains below all came from one sample that was sequenced in a study of OX40 agonist ivuxolimab in advanced cancers. Libraries were made using the immunoSEQ multiplex PCR assay. As stored in TCRdb, this immuneACCESS dataset retains in-frame rearrangements with V and J assigned. A fraction of the clones does not appear; measured against another copy, unresolved V genes explain less than half of the discrepancy, and the remainder lacks a known reason. For this sample the table gives approximately 60,000 clones, of which under 85% were detected only once. Roughly 6% of the sample rests with the top ten. This specimen was CD4+ or CD8+ T cells sorted from blood, taken in a trial of the OX40 agonist ivuxolimab. All receptors come from an adult with an advanced solid tumor such as melanoma, head and neck, liver or kidney cancer.

The chain carries TRBV5-1 and TRBJ2-7; TRBD1 or TRBD2 may be the D gene (5 bases each). V was trimmed by 0 bases and J by 2 bases, leaving 12 bases between them. CDR3 length: 15 residues. Germline assignment: CDR1 SGHRS and CDR2 YFSETQ. The CDR3 coding sequence is TGCGCCAGCAGCTTGGGAGGGGTAAAAACCTACGAGCAGTACTTC. It is translated as CASSLGGVKTYEQYF.

The rearrangement uses TRBV28 and TRBJ2-5, with D hard to call. V lost 3 bases, J lost 3 bases, and 2 bases lay in between. The germline V gene has CDR1 MDHEN and CDR2 SYDVKM. The CDR3 contains 11 residues. The CDR3 protein is CASSFKETQYF. CDR3 DNA: TGTGCCAGCAGTTTCAAAGAGACCCAGTACTTC.

This clone has only one observation. This chain connects TRBV27 to TRBJ1-5; D gene ambiguous. The CDR3 runs 13 residues. Trimming took 5 bases from V and 0 from J, leaving 5 bases between them. Germline V gene lookup returns CDR1 MNHEY and CDR2 SMNVEV (reference sequence). The CDR3 loop reads CASSPPSNQPQHF. For the CDR3, the DNA is TGTGCCAGCAGTCCCCCTAGCAATCAGCCCCAGCATTTT.

This clone has just a few counts. The chain couples TRBV19 to TRBJ1-2; D unresolved. The CDR3 spans 14 residues. Germline values: CDR1 LNHDA, CDR2 SQIVND (reference sequence). Between the trimmed V and J ends, which lost 5 bases and 3 bases, there was a span of 13 bases. The CDR3 reads CASSPIGRYYGYTF. As DNA, the CDR3 is TGTGCCAGTAGTCCCATTGGCAGATACTATGGCTACACCTTC.

The chain uses TRBV7-8 and TRBJ1-4; weak D call: TRBD1 (5 bases). CDR3 length equals 15 residues. The germline V gene has CDR1 SGHVS and CDR2 FQNEAQ. Trimming stripped 3 bases from V and 8 bases from J, with 16 bases between. The CDR3 protein is CASSFKQGSAEKLFF. CDR3 DNA: TGTGCCAGCAGCTTCAAGCAGGGCTCCGCGGAAAAACTGTTTTTT.

The chain carries TRBV6-5 and TRBJ2-3; no clear D gene. Germline CDR1 is MNHEY and CDR2 is SVGAGI. The length of the CDR3 is 16 residues. Trimming pared 4 bases from V and 0 bases from J, leaving 14 bases between. CDR3 coding DNA: TGTGCCAGCAGTTCACCTCGGCGGAGTAGCACAGATACGCAGTATTTT. It specifies CASSSPRRSSTDTQYF.

This clone has just a few counts. J is TRBJ1-6 and V is TRBV7-2; 9 positions agree with TRBD1. The CDR3 extends over 12 amino acids. CDR1 is SGHTA and CDR2 is FQGNSA in the germline V gene. The V and J ends lost 5 bases and 10 bases, in that order; junction bases with no gene match: 0. CDR3 DNA sequence: TGTGCCAGCAGCACAGGGGGCTCACCCCTCCACTTT. Protein product: CASSTGGSPLHF.

This clone is termed medium-sized. The V call is TRBV4-1, the J call TRBJ1-1; D gene ambiguous. This CDR3 is 16 amino acids long. Germline V gene data show CDR1 as MGHRA and CDR2 as YSYEKL. With 1 base removed from V and 5 bases from J, the gap between germline ends came to 17 bases. CDR3 bases: TGCGCCAGCAGCCAAGTCAGGACGTGGGAGAGAACTGAAGCTTTCTTT. Amino acids: CASSQVRTWERTEAFF.

The rearrangement links TRBV7-2 to TRBJ2-5; TRBD2 agrees at 12 bases. After removal of 3 bases from V and 2 bases from J, the junction contained 1 base not matched to a gene. In germline, CDR1 is SGHTA, CDR2 FQGNSA. The CDR3 is 15 residues long. This CDR3 reads CASSFLAGGQETQYF. The CDR3 coding sequence is TGTGCCAGCAGCTTTCTAGCGGGGGGGCAAGAGACCCAGTACTTC.

This clone came up many times. This chain joins TRBV5-1 and TRBJ2-7; D call uncertain. The germline V gene encodes CDR1 SGHRS and CDR2 YFSETQ. The length of the CDR3 is 12 residues. The V end was cut by 4 bases, the J end by 2 bases, with 7 bases between. This chain's CDR3 is CASSTGTYEQYF. The CDR3 bases are TGCGCCAGCAGCACGGGTACCTACGAGCAGTACTTC.

In regard to this clone: One junction end disagrees with the germline gene, perhaps due to a read error. V and J are TRBV7-9 and TRBJ2-3; the match to TRBD1 covers 10 bases. This CDR3 has 14 residues. Germline V CDR1 and CDR2: SEHNR, FQNEAQ (reference sequence). The CDR3 nucleotides are TGTGCCAGCAGAAAGGGACAGGGGACAGGTACGCAGTATTTT. It encodes CASRKGQGTGTQYF.

This chain connects TRBV5-1 to TRBJ1-4; D not resolved. CDR1 SGHRS and CDR2 YFSETQ come from the germline V gene. Trimming took off 1 base at V and 0 bases at J, with 10 bases between the two ends. CDR3 length: 16 residues. In DNA form, the CDR3 reads TGCGCCAGCAGCTTGAACAGAGACGCAACTAATGAAAAACTGTTTTTT. Its translation: CASSLNRDATNEKLFF.

This clone has more than one count but fewer than ten. The chain has TRBV28 and TRBJ1-1; D unclear. Trimming left V 5 bases short and J 0 bases short, with 13 bases between. This CDR3 comprises 15 residues. CDR1 and CDR2 (germline): MDHEN, SYDVKM. The CDR3 protein is CASSQMTTMNTEAFF. As DNA, the CDR3 is TGTGCCAGCAGTCAGATGACCACAATGAACACTGAAGCTTTCTTT.

The rearrangement uses TRBV2 and TRBJ2-4; 10 bases are a match to TRBD1. Trimming took 5 bases from V and 3 from J; bases not matched to a gene: 4. In germline, CDR1 is SNHLY, CDR2 FYNNEI. The CDR3 has 15 residues. In nucleotides, the CDR3 is TGTGCCAGCAGTAAGGACAGGGGGAGCAAAAACATTCAGTACTTC. It translates to CASSKDRGSKNIQYF.

The rearrangement joins TRBV5-3 to TRBJ2-2; D uncertain. TRBV5-3 is marked as an open reading frame, function uncertain. The CDR3 is made up of 15 amino acids. The V end lost 4 bases, the J end lost 10 bases, and 20 bases lay between the germline ends. The CDR3: CARSVLRPGMEELFF. The CDR3 DNA sequence: TGTGCCAGAAGCGTCCTGAGACCCGGTATGGAGGAGCTGTTTTTT.

The CDR3 DNA reads TGTGCTAGTGGTTTGGTACCGACAATTGCTAGCACAGATACGCAGTATTTT. It encodes CASGLVPTIASTDTQYF. The chain employs TRBV12-5 and TRBJ2-3; D gene uncertain. CDR1 LGHNT and CDR2 FRNRAP come from the germline V gene. The CDR3 sequence is 17 residues long. Trimming pared 0 bases from V and 0 bases from J, leaving 13 bases between.

The CDR3 sequence: CASSLDRGEQFF. Here the CDR3 DNA reads TGTGCCAGCAGTCTAGACAGAGGTGAGCAGTTCTTC. The J gene is TRBJ2-1, the V gene TRBV27; perhaps TRBD1 as D (5 bases). Looked up from germline, CDR1 is MNHEY and CDR2 is SMNVEV (reference sequence). V lost 5 bases, J lost 9 bases, and 11 bases lay in between. This CDR3 region has 12 residues.

The CDR3 loop reads CASSPRAGNYGYTF. The DNA for the CDR3 is TGTGCCAGCAGCCCCAGGGCAGGGAACTATGGCTACACCTTC. The V and J genes are TRBV6-5 and TRBJ1-2; D might be TRBD1 (5 bases). The CDR3 loop spans 14 amino acids. The V end lost 6 bases, the J end lost 2 bases, and 13 bases lay between the germline ends. Germline lookup yields CDR1 MNHEY and CDR2 SVGAGI.

The gene calls are TRBV2 and TRBJ2-5; 8 nucleotides match TRBD2. Germline CDR1 and CDR2: SNHLY and FYNNEI. This CDR3 has 13 residues. The J segment lost 3 bases and the V segment lost 5 bases, leaving 2 bases of the junction unmatched. CDR3 loop: CASSNSGEETQYF. CDR3 nucleotide sequence: TGTGCCAGCAGTAATAGCGGGGAAGAGACCCAGTACTTC.

The chain links TRBV2 to TRBJ1-6; D not certain. CDR1 is SNHLY, CDR2 FYNNEI, per germline. The CDR3 totals 13 residues. V lost 7 bases, J lost 5 bases, and 9 bases lay in between. This CDR3 is CASIQAHNSPLHF. The CDR3 bases are TGTGCCAGCATACAAGCCCATAATTCACCCCTCCACTTT.

The V and J genes are TRBV7-2 and TRBJ1-4; no clear D. V dropped 2 bases and J dropped 6 bases, with 10 bases sitting between them. The CDR3 runs 14 residues. Germline V gene data show CDR1 as SGHTA and CDR2 as FQGNSA. The CDR3 coding sequence is TGTGCCAGCAGCTTATCGGGTTATGATGAAAAACTGTTTTTT. Amino acids: CASSLSGYDEKLFF.

The chain employs TRBV19 and TRBJ1-4; 7 nucleotides line up with TRBD1. J was trimmed by 8 bases and V by 3 bases; bases with no gene match: 6. Germline V gene lookup returns CDR1 LNHDA and CDR2 SQIVND (reference sequence). The CDR3 covers 14 residues. CDR3 in DNA: TGTGCCAGTAGTATGGGACAGACCCGCGAAAAACTGTTTTTT. Translation: CASSMGQTREKLFF.

V is TRBV5-1 and J is TRBJ1-1; a weak D match, TRBD1 (5 bases). The V gene lost 3 bases and the J gene lost 10 bases, with 13 bases spanning the gap. Per germline, CDR1 SGHRS and CDR2 YFSETQ. The CDR3 extends over 12 amino acids. DNA of the CDR3: TGCGCCAGCAGCTACCGGGACGGACCAGCTTTCTTT. Protein sequence: CASSYRDGPAFF.

V is TRBV18 and J is TRBJ1-6; D gene ambiguous. CDR1 and CDR2 from the germline V gene are KGHSH and LQKENI. The CDR3 extends over 14 amino acids. The germline V and J ends were trimmed by 6 bases and 7 bases, with 13 bases remaining between them. The CDR3 protein is CASSKDGFNSPLHF. The CDR3 nucleotides are TGTGCCAGCTCCAAAGACGGGTTCAATTCACCCCTCCACTTT.

The chain joins TRBV27 to TRBJ1-2, with D maybe TRBD1 (5 bases). Germline-derived CDR1 and CDR2 are MNHEY and SMNVEV (reference sequence). This CDR3 has 15 amino acids. V lost 2 bases and J lost 7, with 17 bases in between. CDR3 nucleotides: TGTGCCAGCAGTTTAGTCGGCCAGGGTCTAGGTGGCTACACCTTC. Amino acids: CASSLVGQGLGGYTF.

The chain combines TRBV18 with TRBJ2-4, with 7 nucleotides matching TRBD1. Trimming removed 2 bases from V and 8 bases from J; junction bases left unmatched: 6. The germline V gene has CDR1 KGHSH and CDR2 LQKENI. This CDR3 has 14 amino acids. Written as DNA, the CDR3 is TGTGCCAGCTCACCAATTACAGGGGTCGACATTCAGTACTTC. Amino acids: CASSPITGVDIQYF.

V is TRBV25-1 and J is TRBJ2-1; D may be TRBD2 (5 bases). The CDR3 spans 16 residues. Trimming took off 1 base at V and 2 bases at J, with 12 bases between the two ends. Germline V gene sequence: CDR1 MGHDK, CDR2 SYGVNS. CDR3 sequence reads: CASSESSRGAYNEQFF. Written as DNA, the CDR3 is TGTGCCAGCAGTGAATCTTCCCGGGGAGCCTACAATGAGCAGTTCTTC.

The rearrangement links TRBV28 to TRBJ1-5; D remains unclear. V was clipped by 8 bases and J by 7 bases, with 18 bases between them. The CDR3 runs to 14 residues. Per the germline V gene, CDR1 is MDHEN and CDR2 is SYDVKM. The CDR3 region has the DNA TGTGCCAGCGGAGGGCATCCAGTGGAACAGCCCCAGCATTTT. This gives the protein CASGGHPVEQPQHF.